This is a list of T cell receptor beta chains from one sample in a study of shared clonotypes between healthy human individuals. Measured with immunoSEQ multiplex PCR; TCRdb has only the in-frame clones, and not every one. The repertoire consists of 2 million to 2.5 million clones, with approximately 96% occurring once and the leading ten covering more than 0.1%. The sequencing sample was made of naive CD4+ T cells sorted from blood. These receptors all come from a man between 18 and 29 years old in good health. Both conserved end residues are part of each CDR3. The D gene is left open where the match is weak. Clone size is given for some rows only: seen once, a few or many times, or a class if the clone is expanded.

clone_size	v_call	cdr3_length	d_call	j_call	cdr3_aa	cdr3_nt
once	TRBV7-9	13	NA	TRBJ1-1	CASSLADGTEAFF	TGTGCCAGCAGCTTAGCGGACGGCACTGAAGCTTTCTTT
NA	TRBV19	14	NA	TRBJ2-7	CASSKGGPDYEQYF	TGTGCCAGTAGTAAGGGGGGTCCTGACTACGAGCAGTACTTC
NA	TRBV7-3	14	NA	TRBJ1-1	CASSLLGENTEAFF	TGTGCCAGCAGCTTATTAGGGGAGAACACTGAAGCTTTCTTT
NA	TRBV10-1	13	NA	TRBJ2-7	CASSEFGYYEQYF	TGCGCCAGCAGTGAATTTGGCTACTACGAGCAGTACTTC
NA	TRBV30	15	NA	TRBJ1-6	CAWSVKTAQNSPLHF	TGTGCCTGGAGCGTAAAGACAGCGCAGAATTCACCCCTCCACTTT
NA	TRBV2	16	TRBD1	TRBJ2-1	CASNHRPTGGSNEQFF	TGTGCCAGCAACCACCGCCCGACAGGGGGTAGTAATGAGCAGTTCTTC
NA	TRBV9	13	NA	TRBJ1-1	CASSVAPVTEAFF	TGTGCCAGCAGCGTAGCCCCGGTCACTGAAGCTTTCTTT
NA	TRBV5-4	15	NA	TRBJ2-5	CASSLGQGIGETQYF	TGTGCCAGCAGCTTGGGGCAGGGGATAGGGGAGACCCAGTACTTC
NA	TRBV6-5	14	TRBD2	TRBJ2-3	CASSYGTRTDTQYF	TGTGCCAGCAGTTACGGGACTAGAACAGATACGCAGTATTTT
NA	TRBV4-2	14	NA	TRBJ2-7	CASSRRPGTYEQYF	TGTGCCAGCAGCCGCCGACCCGGGACGTACGAGCAGTACTTC
NA	TRBV5-4	13	NA	TRBJ2-1	CASSPGERYEQFF	TGTGCCAGCAGCCCGGGAGAGCGTTATGAGCAGTTCTTC